Below are 20 T cell receptor beta chains sequenced from a single sample in a study of Ad26.COV2.S vaccination and SARS-CoV-2 variants. Treatment meaning: 15 to 20 received Ad26.COV2.S at low or high dose, single or two shots; roughly five received placebo; per-sample allocation not given. Specimen acquisition occurred on day 63 following the initial vaccine or placebo injection. The assay was immunoSEQ multiplex PCR, and TCRdb's table has in-frame clones only and misses some. The sample records 440,000 or so clones, roughly 87% being singletons. Source: peripheral blood, taken in a trial of Ad26.COV2.S vaccine versus placebo. The receptors shown here come from a person aged 18-65 years who received the Ad26.COV2.S COVID-19 vaccine or a placebo.

The rearrangement joins TRBV19 to TRBJ2-7; perhaps TRBD2 as D (6 bases). V was cut by 6 bases and J by 2 bases, with 11 bases left in between. This CDR3 is built from 13 residues. The germline V gene has CDR1 LNHDA and CDR2 SQIVND (reference sequence). CDR3 loop: CASRGLGTYEQYF. CDR3 nucleotide sequence: TGTGCCAGTAGGGGACTTGGGACCTACGAGCAGTACTTC.

The J gene is TRBJ1-2, the V gene TRBV9; TRBD1 matches 8 bases. The V gene end was trimmed by 1 base and the J gene end by 6 bases; junction bases not matched to a gene: 2. The CDR3 has 13 amino acids. Germline V gives CDR1 SGDLS, CDR2 YYNGEE. This CDR3 is CASSVLQGDGYTF. Here the CDR3 DNA reads TGTGCCAGCAGCGTATTACAGGGGGATGGCTACACCTTC.

The rearrangement joins TRBV21-1 to TRBJ2-7; the table's D call, TRBD1, has no DNA check behind it. TRBV21-1 is classified as a pseudogene. The CDR3 contains 12 residues. CDR3 sequence (DNA): TGTGCCAGCACTGACCACAGCCGCGAGCAGTACTTC. This translates into CASTDHSREQYF.

The chain links TRBV10-3 to TRBJ1-6; TRBD1 agrees at 8 bases. The V gene end was trimmed by 3 bases and the J gene end by 9 bases; junction bases not matched to a gene: 1. This CDR3 is built from 13 residues. Per the germline V gene, CDR1 is ENHRY and CDR2 is SYGVKD. The CDR3 DNA reads TGTGCCATCAGTGACAGGGGGCTTTCACCCCTCCACTTT. Translating it yields CAISDRGLSPLHF.

The rearrangement joins TRBV3-1 (or the pseudogene TRBV3-2) to TRBJ2-2; 10 bases align to TRBD2. The germline V gene encodes CDR1 LGHDT and CDR2 YNNKEL (reference sequence). V shed 6 bases and J 3 bases; nucleotides not matched to a gene: 4. The CDR3 totals 15 residues. The CDR3: CASSWTSGHTGELFF. DNA for the CDR3: TGTGCCAGCAGTTGGACTAGCGGCCACACCGGGGAGCTGTTTTTT.

This clone has just one count. This chain uses TRBV7-9 with TRBJ2-1, with a weak D call TRBD2 (5 bases). The CDR3 loop spans 15 amino acids. The germline V gene has CDR1 SEHNR and CDR2 FQNEAQ (reference sequence). V lost 5 bases and J lost 3, with 14 bases in between. CDR3 nucleotides: TGTGCCAGCAGCCTTGGACTTACCTTCTACAATGAGCAGTTCTTC. Its translation is CASSLGLTFYNEQFF.

This chain links TRBV28 with TRBJ2-7; D is unclear. The V end was cut by 6 bases, the J end by 6 bases, with 15 bases between. Germline CDR1 is MDHEN and CDR2 is SYDVKM. This CDR3 is built from 13 residues. The CDR3 DNA reads TGTGCCAGCAGAACACTCACCAACGCCGAGCAGTACTTC. Translated: CASRTLTNAEQYF.

This chain connects TRBV20-1 to TRBJ1-6; D gene uncertain. CDR1 and CDR2 (germline): DFQATT, SNEGSKA (reference sequence). The CDR3 length is 13 residues. Trimming stripped 3 bases from V and 8 bases from J, with 11 bases between. CDR3 region: CSASSPPDSPLHF. The CDR3 DNA reads TGCAGTGCTAGTTCCCCTCCCGATTCACCCCTCCACTTT.

CDR3 in amino acids: CASSLAGVLAGQYEQYF. The CDR3 region has the DNA TGTGCCAGCAGCTTAGCCGGAGTGCTAGCGGGGCAATACGAGCAGTACTTC. The chain employs TRBV7-9 and TRBJ2-7, with 9 bases identical to TRBD2. Germline V gives CDR1 SEHNR, CDR2 FQNEAQ (reference sequence). Germline trimming cut 0 bases from V and 4 bases from J; bases unmatched to any gene: 10. The length of the CDR3 is 17 residues. Together with reference TRBV7-9 and TRBJ2-7, the CDR3 gives the full variable domain: DTGVSQNPRHKITKRGQNVTFRCDPISEHNRLYWYRQTLGQGPEFLTYFQNEAQLEKSRLLSDRFSAERPKGSFSTLEIQRTEQGDSAMYLCASSLAGVLAGQYEQYFGPGTRLTVT.

The CDR3, as DNA: TGTGCCAGCAGCCAAGGTGTTGGCACGCATAGCAATCAGCCCCAGCATTTT. Its protein product is CASSQGVGTHSNQPQHF. This chain links TRBV4-2 with TRBJ1-5; D not certain. V lost 1 base and J 0 bases, leaving 13 bases between the germline ends. CDR1 and CDR2 (germline): LGHNA, YNFKEQ. There are 17 residues in the CDR3.

The chain uses TRBV29-1 and TRBJ2-1; 7 bases agree with TRBD1. Germline CDR1 SQVTM, CDR2 ANQGSEA. The CDR3 spans 14 residues. J was trimmed by 1 base and V by 8 bases; bases with no gene match: 8. CDR3 coding DNA: TGCAGCTTTCAGACAGGGCAATCCTACAATGAGCAGTTCTTC. Translation gives CSFQTGQSYNEQFF.

V usage is TRBV28 and J usage is TRBJ2-6; D not resolved. Trimming stripped 6 bases from V and 0 bases from J, with 9 bases between. The CDR3 covers 15 residues. Germline V gene lookup returns CDR1 MDHEN and CDR2 SYDVKM. The CDR3, as DNA: TGTGCCAGCAGCAAATATAACTCTGGGGCCAACGTCCTGACTTTC. It encodes CASSKYNSGANVLTF.

This chain links TRBV5-1 with TRBJ2-7; TRBD2 might be the D (5 bases). Between the trimmed V and J ends, which lost 5 bases and 2 bases, there was a span of 11 bases. The CDR3 has 13 residues. Germline lookup yields CDR1 SGHRS and CDR2 YFSETQ. As DNA, the CDR3 is TGCGCCAGCAGTATTCAGGAGGCCTACGAGCAGTACTTC. Translated, it gives CASSIQEAYEQYF.

CDR3 coding DNA: TGTGCCACCAGTGGGGGGAGGGGGAGCTCTGGGGCCAACGTCCTGACTTTC. Translation gives CATSGGRGSSGANVLTF. This chain uses TRBV24-1 with TRBJ2-6, with a tentative D call TRBD2 (7 bases). This CDR3 is built from 17 residues. Germline V gene lookup returns CDR1 KGHDR and CDR2 SFDVKD. Trimming shortened V by 5 bases and J by 0 bases, and 13 bases separated the two germline ends.

This clone was seen only once. The chain has TRBV9 and TRBJ1-2; weak D call: TRBD1 (6 bases). V lost 1 base to trimming and J lost 2 bases, with 15 bases between them. The CDR3 totals 16 residues. The germline CDR1 and CDR2 sequences are SGDLS and YYNGEE. The CDR3 here is CASSVNRAGENYGYTF. The CDR3 DNA reads as TGTGCCAGCAGCGTAAACCGGGCAGGGGAAAACTATGGCTACACCTTC.

Only one count was recorded for this clone. The J gene is TRBJ2-3, the V gene TRBV6-6, with TRBD2 matching over 7 bases. CDR3 length: 15 amino acids. Germline V lookup: CDR1 MNHNY, CDR2 SVGAGI (reference sequence). V lost 4 bases and J lost 4; bases outside the gene matches: 8. This CDR3 is CASSLLAGVADTQYF. Written as DNA, the CDR3 is TGTGCCAGCAGTTTATTGGCGGGAGTGGCAGATACGCAGTATTTT.

This sequence joins TRBV4-1 and TRBJ2-3, with D perhaps matching TRBD2 (5 bases). Looked up from germline, CDR1 is MGHRA and CDR2 is YSYEKL. This CDR3 region has 15 residues. Trimming stripped 1 base from V and 6 bases from J, with 14 bases between. As DNA, the CDR3 is TGCGCCAGCAGCCAAGGGCTAGCACCTCGGGATACGCAGTATTTT. Protein: CASSQGLAPRDTQYF.

This chain connects TRBV11-2 to TRBJ2-5; D may be TRBD1 or TRBD2 (5 bases each). The CDR3 length is 14 residues. The germline gives CDR1 SGHAT, CDR2 FQNNGV. Trimming left V 5 bases short and J 5 bases short, with 15 bases between. CDR3 residues: CASSLAGSRETQYF. CDR3 nucleotide sequence: TGTGCCAGCAGCCTCGCAGGGAGTAGGGAGACCCAGTACTTC.

This chain links TRBV9 with TRBJ2-7, with 10 bases matching TRBD2. V shed 4 bases and J 4 bases; nucleotides not matched to a gene: 11. The CDR3 contains 16 residues. Germline-derived CDR1 and CDR2 are SGDLS and YYNGEE. The CDR3 region is CASSSRLGTSVYEQYF. The CDR3 DNA sequence: TGTGCCAGCAGCTCCCGGTTGGGGACTAGCGTGTACGAGCAGTACTTC.

The rearrangement links TRBV3-1 (or the pseudogene TRBV3-2) to TRBJ1-6; TRBD1 matches at 10 bases. This CDR3 spans 16 amino acids. Looked up from germline, CDR1 is LGHDT and CDR2 is YNNKEL (reference sequence). J lost 7 bases, V lost 1 base, and 4 bases had no gene match. The CDR3 DNA reads as TGTGCCAGCAGCCAAGGGGACAGGGGAGGGAATTCACCCCTCCACTTT. Translation gives CASSQGDRGGNSPLHF.